This TCR beta chain comes out of a study of preoperative IRX-2 immunotherapy in early breast cancer. The CDR3 is made up of 15 amino acids. The V gene end was trimmed by 5 bases and the J gene end by 3 bases; junction bases not matched to a gene: 10. Treatment described: preoperative locoregional IRX-2 cytokine immunotherapy. Samples came from a phase Ib trial of preoperative locoregional IRX-2 cytokine immunotherapy. Clones were sequenced by immunoSEQ multiplex PCR, and TCRdb holds only the in-frame ones, with some missing. The sample has roughly 99,000 clones; 80% to 90% are singletons. The V and J genes are TRBV7-1 and TRBJ2-7; 7 bases align to TRBD1. TRBV7-1 is classed as an ORF, of uncertain function. The sequence derives from a human donor with breast cancer. This specimen was tumor tissue, taken after IRX-2 immunotherapy. This CDR3 is CASSPRQGWSYEQYF. CDR3 DNA: TGTGCCAGCAGCCCCAGACAGGGTTGGAGCTACGAGCAGTACTTC.